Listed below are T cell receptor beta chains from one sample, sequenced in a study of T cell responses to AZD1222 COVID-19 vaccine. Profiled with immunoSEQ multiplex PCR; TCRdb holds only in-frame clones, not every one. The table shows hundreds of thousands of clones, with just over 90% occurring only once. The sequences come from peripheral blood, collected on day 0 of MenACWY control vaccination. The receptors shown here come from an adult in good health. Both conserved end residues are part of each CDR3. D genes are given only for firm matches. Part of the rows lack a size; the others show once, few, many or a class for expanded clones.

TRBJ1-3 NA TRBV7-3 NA TGTGCCAGCAGCTTAACGAGGGATACTGGAAACACCATATATTTT CASSLTRDTGNTIYF
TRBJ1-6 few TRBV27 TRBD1 TGTGCCAGCAGTTGGACAGGGAGATTATCACCCCTCCACTTT CASSWTGRLSPLHF
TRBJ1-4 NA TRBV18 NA TGTGCCAGCTCACCACAGGGGACAATGGATGAAAAACTGTTTTTT CASSPQGTMDEKLFF
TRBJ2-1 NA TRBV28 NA TGTGCCAGCAGTTTTGGGGGGGCCTCATCCTACAATGAGCAGTTCTTC CASSFGGASSYNEQFF
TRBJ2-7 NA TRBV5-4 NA TGTGCCAGCAGCACCCCACCGTCCGAGCAGTACTTC CASSTPPSEQYF
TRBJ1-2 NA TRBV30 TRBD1 TGTGCCTGGAGTGGCCACACAGGGGGGAACTATGGCTACACCTTC CAWSGHTGGNYGYTF
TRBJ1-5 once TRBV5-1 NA TGCGCCAGCAGCACAGACCTTAATCAGCCCCAGCATTTT CASSTDLNQPQHF
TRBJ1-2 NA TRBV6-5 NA TGTGCCAGCAGTTACTCCCCGCCAGGCGTCTATGGCTACACCTTC CASSYSPPGVYGYTF
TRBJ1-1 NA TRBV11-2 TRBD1 TGTGCCAGCAGCTTTGGGACAGGGCGAGAGAACACTGAAGCTTTCTTT CASSFGTGRENTEAFF
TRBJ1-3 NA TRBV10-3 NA TGTGCCATCAGTGAACAGGCGGGATCTGGAAACACCATATATTTT CAISEQAGSGNTIYF
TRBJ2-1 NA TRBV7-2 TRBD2 TGTGCCAGCAGCTTAGAAGGAGCGGGGGGGACCTTTGTGGATGAGCAGTTCTTC CASSLEGAGGTFVDEQFF
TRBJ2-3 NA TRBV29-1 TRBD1 TGCAGCGTACCGGGACAGAACACAGATACGCAGTATTTT CSVPGQNTDTQYF
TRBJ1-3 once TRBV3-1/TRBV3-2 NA TGTGCCAGCAGCCAAGCCCCCTGGACGCTCGGAGGAAACACCATATATTTT CASSQAPWTLGGNTIYF
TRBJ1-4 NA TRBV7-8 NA TGTGCCAGCAGCTTAGTTAGCCGGTGGGGTGAAAAACTGTTTTTT CASSLVSRWGEKLFF
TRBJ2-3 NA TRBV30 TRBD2 TGTGCCTGGACTCGCAGCGGGGGGGCGGCAGATACGCAGTATTTT CAWTRSGGAADTQYF
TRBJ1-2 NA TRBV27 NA TGTGCCAGCAGCCCTCAACGGAGGGACTATGGCTACACCTTC CASSPQRRDYGYTF
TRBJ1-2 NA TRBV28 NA TGTGCCAGCAGTTTAAAGTACAGAAACTATGGCTACACCTTC CASSLKYRNYGYTF
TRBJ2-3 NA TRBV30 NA TGTGCCTGGAGCTCCCCGGGGACGGCAGATACGCAGTATTTT CAWSSPGTADTQYF
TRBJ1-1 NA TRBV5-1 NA TGCGCCAGCACCCCCGCCGGGTCTGGGAACACTGAAGCTTTCTTT CASTPAGSGNTEAFF
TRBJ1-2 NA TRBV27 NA TGTGCCAGCAGTTCCCCGGGCGAAGGCTACACCTTC CASSSPGEGYTF
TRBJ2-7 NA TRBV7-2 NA TGTGCCAGCAGCTCAGTCCCCGAGGGAGCGCAGTACTTC CASSSVPEGAQYF
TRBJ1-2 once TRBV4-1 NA TGCGCCAGCAGCCAGCGTGATTGGGACCATGGCTACACCTTC CASSQRDWDHGYTF
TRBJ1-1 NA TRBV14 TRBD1 TGTGCCAGCATCTCTCAATCGGGACAGCTTACTGAAGCTTTCTTT CASISQSGQLTEAFF
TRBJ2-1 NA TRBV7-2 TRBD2 TGTGCCAGCAGCTTGGGGACTAGCGGTCTCAATGAGCAGTTCTTC CASSLGTSGLNEQFF
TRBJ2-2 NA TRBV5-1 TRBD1 TGCGCCAGCAGGCGTACTACAGGGGGCGCGAACACCGGGGAGCTGTTTTTT CASRRTTGGANTGELFF
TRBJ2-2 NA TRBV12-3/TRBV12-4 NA TGTGCCAGCAGCTCGCAGGGCACCGGGGAGCTGTTTTTT CASSSQGTGELFF
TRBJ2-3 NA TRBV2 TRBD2 TGTGCCAGCAGTGATGGACTAGCGGGGGTGGGCACAGATACGCAGTATTTT CASSDGLAGVGTDTQYF
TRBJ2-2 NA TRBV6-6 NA TGTGCCAGCAGTCCCGGGACCGGACCGGGCGGGGAGCTGTTTTTT CASSPGTGPGGELFF
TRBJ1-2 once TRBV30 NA TGTGCCTGGAGTTTTCTTGACTATGGCTACACCTTC CAWSFLDYGYTF
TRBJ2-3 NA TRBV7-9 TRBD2 TGTGCCAGCAGCTTAGGCGGGGGGTCGTCAGATACGCAGTATTTT CASSLGGGSSDTQYF
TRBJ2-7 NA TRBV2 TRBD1 TGTGCCAGCAGGAAACAGGGGAAGGGGTACGAGCAGTACTTC CASRKQGKGYEQYF
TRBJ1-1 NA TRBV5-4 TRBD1 TGTGCCAGCAGCTTGAGGGACAGGAGGAACACTGAAGCTTTCTTT CASSLRDRRNTEAFF
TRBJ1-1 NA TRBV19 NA TGTGCCAGTAGTATAGGCAGGGAGGGCACTGAAGCTTTCTTT CASSIGREGTEAFF
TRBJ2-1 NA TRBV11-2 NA TGTGCCAGCAGACCCTCCGGATCTGGTTCTAGTGAGCAGTTCTTC CASRPSGSGSSEQFF
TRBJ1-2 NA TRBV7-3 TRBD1 TGTGCCAGCAGCTTAATGCCCCAGGGGGATCATGGCTACACCTTC CASSLMPQGDHGYTF
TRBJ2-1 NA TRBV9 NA TGTGCCAGCAGCGTAGTGCCGACTGTAGGTTCTAATGAGCAGTTCTTC CASSVVPTVGSNEQFF
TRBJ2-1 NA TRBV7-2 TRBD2 TGTGCCAGCAGCTCGGCCCCGGGGGGTACGAATGAGCAGTTCTTC CASSSAPGGTNEQFF
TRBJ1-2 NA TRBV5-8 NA TGTGCCAGCAGCTCCTACCCCGGGACACCTTATAGCTACACCTTC CASSSYPGTPYSYTF
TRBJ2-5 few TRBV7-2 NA TGTGCCAGCAGCTTCCGGGAGACCCAGTACTTC CASSFRETQYF
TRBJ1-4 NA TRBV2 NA TGTGCCAGCAAGTCTCAACCAACTAATGAAAAACTGTTTTTT CASKSQPTNEKLFF
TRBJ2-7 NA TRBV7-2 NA TGTGCCAGCAGCTTAGGGATGGCGGGGCGGGCCTACGAGCAGTACTTC CASSLGMAGRAYEQYF
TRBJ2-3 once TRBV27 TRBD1 TGTGCCAGCAGTCCCGGGACAGGGTATAGCACAGATACGCAGTATTTT CASSPGTGYSTDTQYF
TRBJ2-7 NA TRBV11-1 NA TGTGCCAGCAGCTCAGGTCGGTTCTCCTACGAGCAGTACTTC CASSSGRFSYEQYF
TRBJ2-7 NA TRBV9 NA TGTGCCAGCTCCCAACAGGTCTCATCCTACGAGCAGTACTTC CASSQQVSSYEQYF
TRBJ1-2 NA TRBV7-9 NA TGTGCCAGCAGCTTTGAGCTGTCCAACTATGGCTACACCTTC CASSFELSNYGYTF
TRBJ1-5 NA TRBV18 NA TGTGCCAGCTCACCCACCGGGGGAGGAAGCAATCAGCCCCAGCATTTT CASSPTGGGSNQPQHF
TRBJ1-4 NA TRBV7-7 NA TGTGCTAGCAGCTTGACGGATCAGGGTAAACTGTTTTTT CASSLTDQGKLFF
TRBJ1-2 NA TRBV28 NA TGTGCCAGCAGGATGGGGCAGGGGCGCACCTATGGCTACACCTTC CASRMGQGRTYGYTF
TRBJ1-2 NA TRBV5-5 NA TGTGCCAGCAGCTGGGACGGTTATGGCTACACCTTC CASSWDGYGYTF
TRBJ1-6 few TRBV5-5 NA TGTGCCAGCATTAAGGGACAAAGTAATTCACCCCTCCACTTT CASIKGQSNSPLHF
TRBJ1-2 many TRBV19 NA TGTGCCAGTACTCGTCGAGATGGCGGCTACACCTTC CASTRRDGGYTF
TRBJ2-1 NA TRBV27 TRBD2 TGTGCCAGCAGTTTAGTGACTAGCGGGGGCCGGGGCAATGAGCAGTTCTTC CASSLVTSGGRGNEQFF
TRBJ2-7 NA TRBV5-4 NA TGTGCCAGCAGCATGACCGGGACAGGACTAGGCGAGCAGTACTTC CASSMTGTGLGEQYF
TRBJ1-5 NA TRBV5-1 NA TGCGCCAGCAGCTTAGGGGGTGGGAGCAATCAGCCCCAGCATTTT CASSLGGGSNQPQHF
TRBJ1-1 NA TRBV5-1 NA TGCGCCAGCAGCTTGGGCGCTGACGGTAACACTGAAGCTTTCTTT CASSLGADGNTEAFF
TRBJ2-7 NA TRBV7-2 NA TGTGCCAGCAGCTCCCGGTACGAGCAGTACTTC CASSSRYEQYF
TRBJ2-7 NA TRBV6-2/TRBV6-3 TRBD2 TGTGCCAGCAGTCCGGGAGGTGGAACCTACGAGCAGTACTTC CASSPGGGTYEQYF
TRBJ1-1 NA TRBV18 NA TGTGCCAGCTCACCAGTCTCCAGGAACACTGAAGCTTTCTTT CASSPVSRNTEAFF